This T cell receptor beta chain stems from a study of T cell responses to AZD1222 COVID-19 vaccine. The study's findings and limits: Among AZD1222 vaccinees, only 5 to 7 were seropositive at baseline. Females made up more of the donors, who were largely white British, and clonal diversity may have come out too low.

The length of the CDR3 is 15 residues. Trimming removed 7 bases from V and 5 bases from J, with 20 bases in between. Germline CDR1 reads LNHDA; CDR2 reads SQIVND (reference sequence). On this clone itself: What it recognizes is unknown.

Assay used: immunoSEQ multiplex PCR; TCRdb lists only in-frame clones, some missing. Among 150,000 to 200,000 clones listed, 90% to 95% were seen once. The sequenced sample was peripheral blood, obtained on day 0 of AZD1222 vaccination. The sequence derives from an adult in good health. The rearrangement joins TRBV19 to TRBJ1-1, with D tentatively TRBD1 (6 bases). Written as DNA, the CDR3 is TGTGCCAGTAATCCCCAAGCGGGGGGGCGAACTGAAGCTTTCTTT. It is translated as CASNPQAGGRTEAFF.